This T cell receptor (beta chain) emerged from a study of blood T cell repertoires in COVID-19. The wider study: Researchers got acute and convalescent COVID-19 samples from the United States, Italy and Spain. Sample material is recorded as cDNA or gDNA derived from T cells, B-cell-depleted T cells, or PBMCs.

This CDR3 has 11 amino acids. V lost 3 bases, J lost 7 bases, and 7 bases lay in between. CDR1 and CDR2 (germline): MDHEN, SYDVKM. Original handling: Amplifying reference gene primers gave estimates of nucleated cell counts. The protocol was immunoSEQ multiplex PCR, while the TCRdb copy is restricted to in-frame clones and leaves out a portion. That table gives V, J and clone size, and the DNA gave D and trimming. The top ten clones hold 1% to 1.5% of a sample with about 310,000 clones, about 87% of them seen once. This TCR derives from an older man with acute or convalescent COVID-19. The specimen sequenced was peripheral blood. The V and J genes are TRBV28 and TRBJ2-7, with D tentatively TRBD2 (5 bases). The CDR3 coding sequence is TGTGCCAGCAGTTTTAGGAGGGAGCAGTACTTC. This sequence encodes CASSFRREQYF.